These T cell receptor beta chains were read from a single sample in a study of T cell repertoires in cytomegalovirus infection. One entry per CDR3 protein results from TCRdb running MiXCR on the reads. The data show around 350,000 distinct CDR3 sequences, 18% seen once. The sequencing input was PBMCs. The receptors stem from a human donor in good health (CMV status not recorded). Some clones in this sample may be carry-over from other donors' samples. Each CDR3 is given with its conserved first and last residue. A D gene is named only where the DNA matches it firmly. Clone size is not always given. Where it is, it says once, few, many or a class for expanded clones.

j_gene | abundance | d_gene | v_gene | CDR3aa | CDR3nt
TRBJ2-1 | many | TRBD2 | TRBV12-3/TRBV12-4 | CASRGLAGVSVAFNEQFF | TGTGCCAGCAGGGGACTAGCGGGAGTAAGTGTGGCCTTCAATGAGCAGTTCTTC
TRBJ2-7 | many | TRBD1 | TRBV7-2 | CASSSWTGPYEQYF | TGTGCCAGCAGCTCCTGGACAGGACCCTACGAGCAGTACTTC
TRBJ2-5 | many | TRBD1 | TRBV6-1 | CASSYGTGMSETQYF | TGTGCCAGCAGTTACGGGACAGGGATGTCGGAGACCCAGTACTTC
TRBJ1-6 | few | . | TRBV19 | CASSQQQNSPLHF | TGTGCCAGTAGTCAACAACAGAATTCACCCCTCCACTTT
TRBJ2-1 | . | . | TRBV10-3 | CATQKGGDLAYEQFF | TGTGCCACTCAGAAAGGAGGGGACTTGGCTTATGAGCAGTTCTTC
TRBJ2-3 | many | . | TRBV7-2 | CASSPSPGLDTQYF | TGTGCCAGCAGCCCTAGCCCGGGATTGGATACGCAGTATTTT
TRBJ1-6 | few | TRBD1 | TRBV2 | CASVGDRVYNSPLHF | TGTGCCAGCGTGGGGGACAGGGTGTATAATTCACCCCTCCACTTT
TRBJ2-1 | . | . | TRBV7-9 | CASSLLTSKKPEQFF | TGTGCCAGCAGCTTACTAACTAGCAAAAAGCCCGAGCAGTTCTTC
TRBJ2-7 | many | . | TRBV7-2 | CASSLVTRLQAYEQYF | TGTGCCAGCAGCTTAGTAACACGGCTCCAAGCCTACGAGCAGTACTTC
TRBJ2-3 | many | TRBD2 | TRBV7-2 | CASSSWGGSTQYF | TGTGCCAGCAGCTCCTGGGGGGGGAGTACGCAGTATTTT
TRBJ2-3 | . | TRBD2 | TRBV19 | CYSSGRGTDTQYF | TGTTATAGCAGCGGGAGAGGTACAGATACGCAGTATTTT
TRBJ2-3 | . | . | TRBV4-1 | CASSPSYQIWDTQYF | TGCGCCAGCAGCCCGTCCTACCAGATCTGGGATACGCAGTATTTT
TRBJ1-6 | few | . | TRBV6-1 | CASRDATGLIYNSPLHF | TGTGCCAGCAGAGATGCGACTGGACTGATCTATAATTCACCCCTCCACTTT
TRBJ1-2 | . | TRBD1 | TRBV28 | CASRGTGGRDGYTF | TGTGCCAGCAGAGGGACAGGGGGCAGGGATGGCTACACCTTC
TRBJ1-4 | few | . | TRBV12-3/TRBV12-4 | CASSLGGDLGELFF | TGTGCCAGCAGTTTGGGAGGGGACCTCGGGGAACTCTTTTTT
TRBJ2-7 | . | . | TRBV28 | CASSARGNGYEQYF | TGTGCCAGCAGTGCAAGAGGGAATGGTTACGAGCAGTACTTC
TRBJ2-3 | many | . | TRBV7-3 | CASSLRAGGGSGWNTQYF | TGTGCCAGCAGCTTAAGGGCCGGGGGAGGATCGGGGTGGAATACGCAGTATTTT
TRBJ1-1 | many | . | TRBV6-5 | CASSVSVNTEAFF | TGTGCCAGTTCGGTAAGCGTGAACACTGAAGCTTTCTTT
TRBJ1-1 | few | . | TRBV19 | CASSIGGRAEAFF | TGTGCCAGTAGTATAGGGGGCCGCGCTGAAGCTTTCTTT
TRBJ2-3 | many | TRBD1 | TRBV7-2 | CASSLNLGQERYF | TGTGCCAGCAGCTTAAATTTGGGACAGGAGAGGTATTTT
TRBJ1-2 | many | TRBD1 | TRBV7-9 | CASSQTGQPNYGYTF | TGTGCCAGCAGCCAAACGGGACAGCCGAACTATGGCTACACCTTC
TRBJ2-3 | . | . | TRBV11-2 | CASSVLSTREYF | TGTGCCAGCAGCGTTCTTAGCACGAGAGAGTATTTT
TRBJ2-5 | many | . | TRBV7-9 | CASSLLWGKETQYF | TGTGCCAGCAGCCTCCTGTGGGGTAAAGAGACCCAGTACTTC
TRBJ2-7 | many | . | TRBV7-2 | CASSLPGPYEQYF | TGTGCCAGCAGTTTGCCCGGGCCCTACGAGCAGTACTTC
TRBJ2-5 | . | TRBD1 | TRBV12-3/TRBV12-4 | CASSATTGKGQETQYF | TGTGCCAGCAGCGCCACGACAGGGAAGGGCCAAGAGACCCAGTACTTC
TRBJ2-3 | many | . | TRBV7-2 | CASSLSSSRADTQYF | TGTGCCAGCAGCTTATCAAGTTCCCGGGCAGATACGCAGTATTTT
TRBJ2-5 | many | . | TRBV7-2 | CASSLLQSETQYF | TGTGCCAGCAGCTTACTTCAGTCGGAGACCCAGTACTTC
TRBJ2-7 | many | . | TRBV7-2 | CASSFSPGTEQYF | TGTGCCAGCAGCTTCTCACCGGGGACCGAGCAGTACTTC
TRBJ2-7 | . | . | TRBV6-5 | CASRTFRDSLGEQYF | TGTGCCAGCAGGACCTTCCGGGACTCCCTGGGGGAGCAGTACTTC
TRBJ1-5 | few | . | TRBV2 | CASSFTVAGQPQHF | TGTGCCAGCAGTTTTACGGTGGCCGGGCAGCCCCAGCATTTT
TRBJ2-2 | . | . | TRBV20-1 | CSARDASRRTGELFF | TGCAGTGCTAGAGACGCGAGCCGGAGGACCGGGGAGCTGTTTTTT
TRBJ2-5 | . | . | TRBV7-6 | CASRYDSQETQYF | TGTGCCAGCAGATATGACAGCCAAGAGACCCAGTACTTC
TRBJ1-1 | . | . | TRBV20-1 | CSARDGQGTEAFF | TGCAGTGCTAGAGATGGGCAGGGGACTGAAGCTTTCTTT
TRBJ1-3 | many | . | TRBV11-2 | CASSTPGNTIYF | TGTGCCAGCAGCACACCTGGAAACACCATATATTTT
TRBJ1-4 | few | . | TRBV7-6 | CASSQGFVNEKLFF | TGTGCCAGCAGCCAGGGATTTGTTAATGAAAAACTGTTTTTT